This TCR beta chain was recovered during a study of regulatory T cells in long-lasting Graves disease (dated by TCRdb to the early 2020s). Context from the whole study: Antithyroid drugs had been taken for less than 3 months by newly diagnosed Graves' disease patients. The study was registered as a clinical trial and conducted in China. A total of about 33 samples underwent TCR sequencing, from about 13 patients with persistent Graves' disease and around 20 patients with newly diagnosed Graves' disease. This study used TCR sequencing and RNA sequencing of peripheral blood to compare persistent Graves' disease patients against newly diagnosed Graves' disease patients.

This clonotype was observed a few times. Its antigen remains undetermined. No qualities accompany the bases; no much larger clone lies one base away. Points the paper makes about the study in general: Compared with newly diagnosed patients, patients with persistent Graves' disease had lower TCR Shannon entropy and fewer highly expanded clones, which suggests clonal expansion. Persistent disease showed preferential use of TRBV28, TRBJ1-2 and TRBJ2-5, whereas newly diagnosed disease favored TRBV20-1 and TRBJ2-1. More public clonotypes were shared among persistent patients (2,741) than among newly diagnosed patients (over 900). Sequencing and analysis were limited to the TCR beta chain. The study examined only peripheral blood because the primary lesion, thyroid tissue, could not be accessed. The authors noted that the small sample size was a limitation that may lower accuracy.

Receptors were amplified or captured by multiplex PCR. Instrument used: Illumina HiSeq 4000. TCR beta libraries were built with iRepertoire HTBI primers and Arm-PCR amplification of CDR3 regions. PCR products were gel purified before sequencing. The study's processing was this. A total of roughly 65 TRBV and 14 TRBJ segments were identified across samples and were used for gene usage analysis of CDR3 amino acid clonotypes. Filtered high-quality paired reads were merged into contigs using COPE and FqMerger. BLAST was used to align contigs to IMGT TRBV, TRBD and TRBJ reference genes, with CDR3 defined following IMGT. Any clonotype with a frequency above 0.1% was counted as a highly expanded clone. Repertoire diversity was measured by Shannon entropy, and V-J evenness by the Gini coefficient. A clonotype found in more than one individual was treated as public. TCRdb trimmed public reads at Q25 via fastp, called clones via MiXCR and kept in-frame beta chains. Every CDR3 protein is listed once, alongside the most common genes and DNA of its rows. None of the V and J calls come from the authors' own analysis; TCRdb made them. This sample has 350,000 to 450,000 distinct CDR3 sequences in its table, and about 11% of those were observed once. 15% to 20% of the sample is taken by the ten largest.

Sample time point, as interpreted from the label and publication: newly diagnosed GD, antithyroid drugs for less than 3 months. For both TCR sequencing and RNA sequencing, RNA was extracted from PBMCs using TRIzol. Graves' disease was diagnosed according to American Thyroid Association guidelines. Patients for the study were recruited at an endocrinology department in Xi'an, China. Each patient gave about 10 milliliters of peripheral blood, collected in an EDTA anticoagulant tube. Ficoll Paque Plus density gradient separation was used to isolate PBMCs, and no further T cell sorting was performed. An Agilent 2100 Bioanalyzer and agarose gel were used to check RNA quality, and a NanoDrop 2000 was used to measure RNA concentration. At the junction V is shortened by 2 bases and J by 5 bases, with 23 bases in between. The CDR3 goes from the cysteine to the phenylalanine over 18 residues. Here the CDR3 DNA is all that survives: 54 bases in frame from base 1. Per the germline V gene, SGDLS is the CDR1 and YYNGEE is the CDR2.

This sample also belongs to another study, concerning T cells in Graves' hyperthyroidism and ophthalmopathy. Per that second paper: Stable Graves' hyperthyroidism was defined as the absence of progression to ophthalmopathy over 18 months of follow-up. The hyperthyroidism patients were between 18 and 65 years old and newly diagnosed, with a disease duration of less than 2 months. The study excluded patients with uncontrolled infections, other autoimmune diseases, pregnancy or lactation. Clinical symptoms, serum thyroxine and TRAb, thyroid ultrasound, and orbital computed tomography formed the basis for the diagnoses. The first round of RT-PCR for the TCR CDR3 was performed with the HTBI primer set and the Qiagen OneStep RT-PCR kit. Most expanded thyroid clonotypes (frequency above 0.001) were also detected in blood, a finding suggesting that blood repertoires may reflect thyroid immune responses. Ophthalmopathy was separated from stable hyperthyroidism by a 13 V-J signature model, with approximately 86% sensitivity and about 81% specificity obtained in cross-validation and 80%/75% obtained in testing. During validation, the model predicted progression to ophthalmopathy a median of roughly six months ahead of onset, with more than 60% sensitivity and 72% to 80% specificity. To identify TCR V-J signatures that set the groups apart, the researchers used a discovery cohort of 100 patients, made up of under 50 with Graves' ophthalmopathy and 57 with stable Graves' hyperthyroidism. Prospective prediction of ophthalmopathy was tested in an independent validation cohort of 18 to 20 hyperthyroidism patients and 15 to 17 patients who later progressed to ophthalmopathy. The 75 to 100 discovery patients were randomly split 7:3 into training and test sets. In addition, the study compared T-cell repertoires in thyroid tissue and in blood from roughly six Graves' hyperthyroidism patients. Once sampling was done, hyperthyroidism patients were given methimazole at a starting dose of 30 mg daily, whereas ophthalmopathy patients were given high-dose intravenous methylprednisolone. Libraries were constructed in a second round of multiplex PCR, after which size selection and purification were performed. The libraries were sequenced on an Illumina HiSeq2000 using paired-end 100 bp reads. SOAPnuke was used to process the raw data, removing reads that contained adapters or uncalled bases, had a mean Phred below 15, or lacked an exact match to the constant primer or identifier. COPE v1.2.5 was used to merge high-quality paired reads, and clonotypes were defined as unique nucleotide sequences. MiTCR v1.1 was used to align the clonotypes against IMGT TRBV, TRBD and TRBJ reference segments. The analysis was restricted to V-J combinations with a frequency above 0.0001, which together covered just over 99% of the repertoires. A TCS score was defined as the ratio between F50 (clonal expansion) and ExV (chaos), using BLOSUM62-based TCRdist between CDR3 peptides within each V-J. Welch's t-statistics and random forest reduced roughly 530 V-J features to 13, which were used in a naive Bayes classifier (R e1071). No statistical method was used to fix the sample size in advance, and group allocation was not hidden from the investigators. The paper describes TCR Vbeta CDR3 sequencing of 135 peripheral blood samples, made up of roughly 40 ophthalmopathy patients, roughly 75 hyperthyroidism patients and 17 progressor patients.

The sample here was peripheral blood mononuclear cells (PBMCs), taken at new diagnosis, from a patient treated with antithyroid drugs. This receptor chain uses TRBV9 and TRBJ2-1; perhaps TRBD2 is the D gene, with 5 bases matching. The receptor's source is a woman aged 18-29 years with Graves disease. Donor details come from another sample of the same person, matched by shared clones. The DNA is TGTGCCAGCAGCGTCGAAACTGTCGGGATTCCCGTTCACAATGAGCAGTTCTTC. It is translated as CASSVETVGIPVHNEQFF.